This T cell receptor beta chain came from a study of response to subunit inactivated influenza vaccine. General study points: Each seasonal influenza vaccination, the authors suggested, recruits few new T cells.

TCRdb analysed the RT-PCR reads with MiXCR anew, one entry per CDR3 protein. Here the sample spans about 800,000 distinct CDR3 sequences, 21% being singletons. A note on this clonotype: Its antigen is not identified.

Trimming at V came to 3 bases and at J to 10 bases, leaving 10 bases not matched to a gene. The CDR3 spans 14 residues. The V gene's germline CDR1 is SGDLS and CDR2 YYNGEE. This TCR came from a middle-aged man who received an inactivated influenza vaccine. The gene calls are TRBV9 and TRBJ2-1, with TRBD2 matching over 7 bases. The source was PBMCs from blood, collected more than 4 days after vaccination. CDR3 sequence: CASSARRGEIEQFF. The CDR3 nucleotides read TGTGCCAGCAGCGCACGACGGGGGGAGATCGAGCAGTTCTTC.